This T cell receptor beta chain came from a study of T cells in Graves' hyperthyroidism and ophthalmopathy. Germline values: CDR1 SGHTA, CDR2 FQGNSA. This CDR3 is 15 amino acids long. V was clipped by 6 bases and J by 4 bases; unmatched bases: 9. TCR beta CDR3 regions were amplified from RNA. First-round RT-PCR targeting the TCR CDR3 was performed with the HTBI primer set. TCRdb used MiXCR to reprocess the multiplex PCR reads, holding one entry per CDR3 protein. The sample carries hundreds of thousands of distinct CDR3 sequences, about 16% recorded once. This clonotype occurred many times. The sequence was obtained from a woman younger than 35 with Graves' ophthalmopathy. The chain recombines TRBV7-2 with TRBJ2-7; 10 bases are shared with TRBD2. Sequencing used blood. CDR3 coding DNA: TGTGCCAGCAGAAAAGGAGCGGGGGGGCTATACGAGCAGTACTTC. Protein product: CASRKGAGGLYEQYF.